This record looks at one T cell receptor beta chain sequence and its context. Its target is unknown. Distinct nucleotide sequences in the sample also encode this CDR3. Sequenced by immunoSEQ multiplex PCR; TCRdb stores in-frame clones only, minus some. The sample has some 120,000 clones, roughly 84% seen once. The CDR3 runs to 13 residues. The germline gives CDR1 LGHDT, CDR2 YNNKEL (reference sequence). The V end lost 1 base, the J end lost 4 bases, and 5 bases lay between the germline ends. This sample stems from a study of T cell responses to AZD1222 COVID-19 vaccine. Study-level findings and limits: The peak T cell response came first, and repertoires were sampled only after it.

This chain joins TRBV3-1 (or the pseudogene TRBV3-2) and TRBJ1-3; D is undetermined. This sequence was found in an adult who received the AZD1222 COVID-19 vaccine. The specimen comprised peripheral blood, sampled 28 days after the second AZD1222 dose. CDR3 nucleotide sequence: TGTGCCAGCAGCCAAGGGTCGGGAAACACCATATATTTT. Its translation: CASSQGSGNTIYF.